This entry concerns a single T cell receptor beta chain. What it recognizes is unknown. This specimen comes from a study of cytomegalovirus exposure and HLA in healthy donors. This CDR3 has 16 amino acids. V dropped 5 bases and J dropped 9; count of bases not matched to a gene: 15. Germline V lookup: CDR1 SGHAT, CDR2 FQNNGV. Vbeta (60) and Jbeta (13) primers were used in the PCR. Data came from immunoSEQ multiplex PCR; TCRdb stores just in-frame clones and leaves some out. The sample has some 120,000 clones, about 80% seen once. Study results and limitations: An analysis done earlier found most TCR beta V segments productive about 87% or about 30% of the time. Certain sequence variants were highly shared and formed a cluster, and this cluster was likely a sequencing artifact. Indistinguishable V segments, including TRBV6-2 and TRBV6-3, were excluded. A later analysis showed TCR association rates differing by HLA locus, peaking at DRB1 and lowest at HLA-C.

The sequence was obtained from a man aged 35 to 55 in good health and CMV-seronegative. The source material was PBMCs. The chain links TRBV11-2 to TRBJ2-1; 8 positions match TRBD2. The CDR3 DNA reads as TGTGCCAGCAGCAGGTTGCCGGGACTAGACGAAGGTGAGCAGTTCTTC. It is translated as CASSRLPGLDEGEQFF.